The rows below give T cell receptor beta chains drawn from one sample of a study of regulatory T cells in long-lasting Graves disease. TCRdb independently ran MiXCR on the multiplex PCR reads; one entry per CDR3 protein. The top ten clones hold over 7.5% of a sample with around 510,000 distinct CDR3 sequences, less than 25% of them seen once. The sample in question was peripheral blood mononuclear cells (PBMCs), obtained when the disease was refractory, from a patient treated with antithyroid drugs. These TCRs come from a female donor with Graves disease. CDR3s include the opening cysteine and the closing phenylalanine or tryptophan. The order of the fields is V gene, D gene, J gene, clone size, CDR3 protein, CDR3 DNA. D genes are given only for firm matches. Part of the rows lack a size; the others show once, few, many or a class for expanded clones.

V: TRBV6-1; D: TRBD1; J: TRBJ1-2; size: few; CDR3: CASSPIPGTGGGYGYTF; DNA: TGTGCCAGCAGTCCTATCCCGGGGACAGGGGGCGGCTATGGCTACACCTTC
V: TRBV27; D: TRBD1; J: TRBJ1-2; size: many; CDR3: CASSSVGQLYGYTF; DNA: TGTGCCAGCAGTTCCGTGGGACAGCTCTATGGCTACACCTTC
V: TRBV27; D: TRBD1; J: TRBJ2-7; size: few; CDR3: CASSSKGTGRYEQYF; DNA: TGTGCCAGCAGTTCGAAAGGGACAGGGAGGTACGAGCAGTACTTC
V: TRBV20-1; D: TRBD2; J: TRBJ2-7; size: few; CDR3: CSARDLLGLAGAYEQYF; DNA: TGCAGTGCTAGAGATCTCTTGGGACTAGCGGGAGCCTACGAGCAGTACTTC
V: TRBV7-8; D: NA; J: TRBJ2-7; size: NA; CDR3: CASSLSAGDEQYF; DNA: TGTGCCAGCAGCTTGTCTGCAGGGGACGAGCAGTACTTC
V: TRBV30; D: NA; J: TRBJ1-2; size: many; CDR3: CAWSGEFDGYTF; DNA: TGTGCCTGGAGTGGGGAGTTTGATGGCTACACCTTC
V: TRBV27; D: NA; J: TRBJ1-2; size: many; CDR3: CASRGASWGTYGYTF; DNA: TGTGCCAGCAGGGGTGCCTCTTGGGGTACCTATGGCTACACCTTC
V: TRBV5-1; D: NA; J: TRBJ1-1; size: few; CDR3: CASSFRTGNTEAFF; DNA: TGCGCCAGCAGCTTCCGTACGGGGAACACTGAAGCTTTCTTT
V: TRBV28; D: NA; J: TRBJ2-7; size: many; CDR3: CASSYGSSRYEQYF; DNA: TGTGCCAGCAGTTACGGGAGTTCACGGTACGAGCAGTACTTC
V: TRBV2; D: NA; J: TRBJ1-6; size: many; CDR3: CASSDGRFNSPLHF; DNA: TGTGCCAGCAGTGACGGCAGGTTTAATTCACCCCTCCACTTT
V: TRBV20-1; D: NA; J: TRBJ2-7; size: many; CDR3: CSARSHLGTYEQYF; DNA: TGCAGTGCTAGATCCCACCTAGGAACCTACGAGCAGTACTTC
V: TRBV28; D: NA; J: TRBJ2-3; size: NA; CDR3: CASSPPPGRPAGDTQYF; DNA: TGTGCCAGCAGTCCCCCCCCCGGTCGGCCAGCTGGAGATACGCAGTATTTT
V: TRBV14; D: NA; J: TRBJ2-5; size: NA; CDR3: CASSQLKATRRIQETQYF; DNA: TGTGCCAGCAGCCAACTCAAGGCAACTAGACGGATTCAAGAGACCCAGTACTTC
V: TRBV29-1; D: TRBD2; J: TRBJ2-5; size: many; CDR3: CSVESPAGVRETQYF; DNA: TGCAGCGTTGAATCCCCGGCGGGGGTGCGAGAGACCCAGTACTTC
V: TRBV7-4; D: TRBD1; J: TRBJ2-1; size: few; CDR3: CASGLTGESYNEQFF; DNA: TGTGCCAGCGGTTTGACAGGGGAGTCCTACAATGAGCAGTTCTTC
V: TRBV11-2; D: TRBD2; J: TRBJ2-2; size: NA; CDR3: CASSFKPGLAVNTGELFF; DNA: TGTGCCAGCAGTTTCAAGCCGGGACTAGCGGTGAACACCGGGGAGCTGTTTTTT
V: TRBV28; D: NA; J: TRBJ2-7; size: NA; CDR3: CASTPGVLLYF; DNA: TGTGCCAGCACCCCGGGGGTATTGCTGTACTTC
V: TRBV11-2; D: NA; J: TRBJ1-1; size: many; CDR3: CASRYAGEAFF; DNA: TGTGCCAGCAGGTATGCCGGTGAAGCTTTCTTT
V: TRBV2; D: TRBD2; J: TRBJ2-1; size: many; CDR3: CASSITTSGRASEQFF; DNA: TGTGCCAGCAGTATAACCACTAGCGGGAGGGCTAGTGAGCAGTTCTTC
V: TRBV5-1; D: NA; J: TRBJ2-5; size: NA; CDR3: CASSLRGAETQYF; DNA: TGCGCCAGCAGCTTGAGGGGAGCTGAGACCCAGTACTTC
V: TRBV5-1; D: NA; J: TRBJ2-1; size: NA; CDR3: CASSRDPSFEQFF; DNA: TGCGCCAGCAGCCGGGACCCCTCATTTGAGCAGTTCTTC
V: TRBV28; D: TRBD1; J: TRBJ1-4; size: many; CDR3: CASSPVRGRGEKLFF; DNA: TGTGCCAGCAGCCCGGTCAGGGGGCGGGGAGAAAAACTGTTTTTT
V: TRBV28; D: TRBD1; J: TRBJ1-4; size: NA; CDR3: CASSLSGTGDSEKLFF; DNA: TGTGCCAGCAGTTTATCTGGGACAGGGGATAGTGAAAAACTGTTCTTT
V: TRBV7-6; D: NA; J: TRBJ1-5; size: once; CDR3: CASSSGENQPQHF; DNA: TGTGCCAGCAGCTCGGGTGAGAATCAGCCCCAGCATTTT
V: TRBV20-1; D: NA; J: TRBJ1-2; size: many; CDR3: CSAISESYGYTF; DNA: TGCAGTGCTATAAGTGAGTCCTATGGCTACACCTTC
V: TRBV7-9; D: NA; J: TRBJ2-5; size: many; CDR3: CASLGLETQYF; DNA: TGTGCCAGCCTGGGCCTAGAGACCCAGTACTTC
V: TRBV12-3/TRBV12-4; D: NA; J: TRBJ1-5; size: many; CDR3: CASSGLGPSNQPQHF; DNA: TGTGCCAGCAGTGGACTGGGACCCAGCAATCAGCCCCAGCATTTT
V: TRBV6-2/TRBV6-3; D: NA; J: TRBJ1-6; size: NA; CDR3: CAGSYRLNSPLHF; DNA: TGTGCCGGCAGTTACCGGTTAAATTCACCCCTCCACTTT